The 14 T cell receptor beta chains listed next were all sequenced from one sample in a study of human T cells and chemical hapten exposure. The library gave individual cDNA molecules unique molecular identifiers. TCRdb reprocessed the reads with MiXCR, giving one entry per CDR3 protein. The specimen's table records about 39 distinct CDR3 sequences. Before extraction, the whole blood was not fractionated, and total RNA was taken from it. The sequencing input was whole blood. The source of these receptors is a human donor who had alopecia or was a healthy volunteer (not recorded which). Some clones in this sample may be carry-over from other donors' samples. This table probably holds off-target reads from a library built for another chain.

The chain employs TRBV9 and TRBJ2-7; 7 nucleotides match TRBD1. The CDR3 consists of 12 residues. In germline, CDR1 is SGDLS, CDR2 YYNGEE. J was trimmed by 6 bases and V by 0 bases; bases with no gene match: 0. CDR3 DNA sequence: TGTGCCAGCAGCGTAGGACAGGGCGAGCAGTACTTC. It encodes CASSVGQGEQYF.

The chain employs TRBV12-3 or TRBV12-4 and TRBJ2-3; tentatively, D is TRBD2 (5 bases). The ends were cut back, 8 bases at V and 1 base at J, with 13 bases in the middle. This CDR3 region has 14 residues. CDR3 amino acids: CASRWRLGTDTQYF. CDR3 nucleotides: TGTGCCAGCCGCTGGAGGCTCGGCACAGATACGCAGTATTTT.

The J gene is TRBJ2-5, the V gene TRBV9; TRBD1 aligns across 8 bases. Germline CDR1 reads SGDLS; CDR2 reads YYNGEE. The CDR3 loop spans 16 amino acids. V was pared by 2 bases and J by 2 bases, with 8 bases of the junction left unmatched. In nucleotides, the CDR3 is TGTGCCAGCAGCGTTGCCGGGACAGGCCCTCAAGAGACCCAGTACTTC. This translates into CASSVAGTGPQETQYF.

The J gene is TRBJ2-3, the V gene TRBV2, with D perhaps given as TRBD1 or TRBD2 (5 bases each). Germline CDR1 SNHLY, CDR2 FYNNEI. The CDR3 length is 12 residues. Trimming stripped 4 bases from V and 4 bases from J, with 6 bases between. The CDR3 region has the DNA TGTGCCAGCAGTGTGGGGGCAGATACGCAGTATTTT. It specifies CASSVGADTQYF.

The CDR3 reads CASSPGEYNEQFF. The DNA for the CDR3 is TGTGCCAGCTCACCCGGGGAGTACAATGAGCAGTTCTTC. This sequence joins TRBV18 and TRBJ2-1; D is possibly TRBD2 (5 bases). The CDR3 length is 13 residues. Germline V lookup: CDR1 KGHSH, CDR2 LQKENI. V was pared by 3 bases and J by 4 bases, with 7 bases between.

This chain uses TRBV12-3 or TRBV12-4 with TRBJ2-7; 9 bases fit TRBD2. V dropped 6 bases and J dropped 2; count of bases not matched to a gene: 2. The CDR3 spans 13 residues. As DNA, the CDR3 is TGTGCCAGCAGGGGGACTAGCACCTACGAGCAGTACTTC. This encodes CASRGTSTYEQYF.

The chain combines TRBV30 with TRBJ2-6, with D maybe TRBD1 (5 bases). Germline-derived CDR1 and CDR2 are GTSNPN and SVGIG (reference sequence). V was trimmed by 2 bases and J by 1 base, leaving 18 bases between them. The CDR3 sequence is 18 residues long. CDR3 region: CAWSPTDSTGSGANVLTF. The CDR3 bases are TGTGCCTGGAGTCCCACAGACAGCACCGGTTCTGGGGCCAACGTCCTGACTTTC.

The V gene is TRBV5-1, the J gene TRBJ1-5; D call uncertain. Germline CDR1 and CDR2: SGHRS and YFSETQ. The CDR3 totals 12 residues. The germline V and J ends were trimmed by 4 bases and 4 bases, with 6 bases remaining between them. The CDR3 nucleotides are TGCGCCAGCAGCCAAAGAAATCAGCCCCAGCATTTT. Encoded protein: CASSQRNQPQHF.

This chain connects TRBV12-3 or TRBV12-4 to TRBJ2-1; 8 bases align to TRBD1. Unmatched junction bases numbered 19, after V lost 5 bases and J lost 4 bases. The CDR3 sequence is 19 residues long. As DNA, the CDR3 is TGTGCCAGCAGTCCCACCATGAGCAGGGGGCAGGGAAGATACAATGAGCAGTTCTTC. This translates into CASSPTMSRGQGRYNEQFF.

The rearrangement links TRBV29-1 to TRBJ2-3; possibly TRBD2 for D (6 bases). The CDR3 loop spans 15 amino acids. V was trimmed by 2 bases and J by 2 bases, leaving 14 bases between them. CDR1 is SQVTM, CDR2 ANQGSEA, per germline. The CDR3 here is CSVELGWDFTDTQYF. The CDR3 bases are TGCAGCGTTGAATTGGGATGGGACTTCACAGATACGCAGTATTTT.

The count of this clonotype is one. The chain combines TRBV25-1 with TRBJ1-1; TRBD1 agrees at 7 bases. Unmatched junction bases numbered 3, after V lost 6 bases and J lost 8 bases. This CDR3 contains 11 residues. CDR1 is MGHDK and CDR2 is SYGVNS in the germline V gene. CDR3 sequence: CASRTGYEAFF. The CDR3 DNA sequence: TGTGCCAGCAGGACAGGGTACGAAGCTTTCTTT. The full variable domain, completed using reference TRBV25-1 and TRBJ1-1, is EADIYQTPRYLVIGTGKKITLECSQTMGHDKMYWYQQDPGMELHLIHYSYGVNSTEKGDLSSESTVSRIRTEHFPLTLESARPSHTSQYLCASRTGYEAFFGQGTRLTVV.

V and J are TRBV2 and TRBJ2-7, with no clear D. Germline CDR1 SNHLY, CDR2 FYNNEI. The CDR3 runs to 13 residues. V gave up 2 bases and J gave up 3 bases, with 8 bases separating them. The CDR3 is CASSEYVHYEQYF. CDR3 nucleotides: TGTGCCAGCAGTGAATACGTACACTACGAGCAGTACTTC. Together with reference TRBV2 and TRBJ2-7, the CDR3 gives the full variable domain: EPEVTQTPSHQVTQMGQEVILRCVPISNHLYFYWYRQILGQKVEFLVSFYNNEISEKSEIFDDQFSVERPDGSNFTLKIRSTKLEDSAMYFCASSEYVHYEQYFGPGTRLTVT.

The chain employs TRBV24-1 and TRBJ2-7; D is perhaps TRBD1 (6 bases). This CDR3 is 13 amino acids long. Germline assignment: CDR1 KGHDR and CDR2 SFDVKD. The germline V and J ends were trimmed by 7 bases and 0 bases, with 9 bases remaining between them. CDR3 coding DNA: TGTGCCACCAGCTTGGGGGCCTCCTACGAGCAGTACTTC. It codes for CATSLGASYEQYF.

This clonotype was seen a handful of times. This chain uses TRBV29-1 with TRBJ1-4; D unresolved. From germline, CDR1 is SQVTM and CDR2 ANQGSEA. CDR3 length equals 12 residues. The V and J ends lost 4 bases and 7 bases respectively, with 10 bases between them. The CDR3 sequence is CSVAVGSEKLFF. The DNA for the CDR3 is TGCAGCGTTGCTGTAGGGAGTGAAAAACTGTTTTTT. Filled out from reference TRBV29-1 and TRBJ1-4, the complete variable domain reads SAVISQKPSRDICQRGTSLTIQCQVDSQVTMMFWYRQQPGQSLTLIATANQGSEATYESGFVIDKFPISRPNLTFSTLTVSNMSPEDSSIYLCSVAVGSEKLFFGSGTQLSVL.